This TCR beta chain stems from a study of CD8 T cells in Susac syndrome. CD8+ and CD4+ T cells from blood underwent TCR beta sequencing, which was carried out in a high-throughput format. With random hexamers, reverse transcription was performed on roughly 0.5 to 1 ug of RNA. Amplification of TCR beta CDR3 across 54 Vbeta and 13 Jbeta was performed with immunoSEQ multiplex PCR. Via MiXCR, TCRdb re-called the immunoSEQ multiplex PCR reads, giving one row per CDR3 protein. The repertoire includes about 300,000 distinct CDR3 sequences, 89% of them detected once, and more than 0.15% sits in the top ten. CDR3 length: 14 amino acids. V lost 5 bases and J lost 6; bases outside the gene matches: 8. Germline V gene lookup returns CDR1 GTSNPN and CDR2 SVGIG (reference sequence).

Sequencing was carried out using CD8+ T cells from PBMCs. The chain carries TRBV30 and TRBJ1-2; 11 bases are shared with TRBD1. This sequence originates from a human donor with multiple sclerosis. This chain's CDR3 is CAWGTGQGADGYTF. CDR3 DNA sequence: TGTGCCTGGGGAACCGGACAGGGGGCGGATGGCTACACCTTC.